Shown below are 12 T cell receptor beta chains from a single sample sequenced in a study of T cell responses to AZD1222 COVID-19 vaccine. Assay: immunoSEQ multiplex PCR; the TCRdb copy retains only in-frame clones and omits some. The sample has some 80,000 clones; 70% to 90% are singletons. Sequenced material: peripheral blood, taken 28 days after the second dose of the MenACWY control vaccine. These receptors came from an adult who received the MenACWY meningococcal vaccine as a control.

The rearrangement links TRBV9 to TRBJ1-3; no clear D gene. V gave up 3 bases and J gave up 0 bases, with 10 bases separating them. Per germline, CDR1 SGDLS and CDR2 YYNGEE. The CDR3 loop spans 15 amino acids. CDR3 residues: CASSGEGSSGNTIYF. The CDR3 nucleotides read TGTGCCAGCAGCGGGGAGGGCAGCTCTGGAAACACCATATATTTT. Full variable domain (missing parts from reference TRBV9 and TRBJ1-3): DSGVTQTPKHLITATGQRVTLRCSPRSGDLSVYWYQQSLDQGLQFLIQYYNGEERAKGNILERFSAQQFPDLHSELNLSSLELGDSALYFCASSGEGSSGNTIYFGEGSWLTVV.

The chain is built from TRBV6-4 and TRBJ1-2; no definite D call. The CDR3 extends over 14 amino acids. V lost 5 bases and J 2 bases, leaving 12 bases between the germline ends. Per germline, CDR1 MRHNA and CDR2 SNTAGT. The DNA for the CDR3 is TGTGCCAGCAGTTCGGGAGGACCGAACTATGGCTACACCTTC. It specifies CASSSGGPNYGYTF.

The V and J genes are TRBV5-4 and TRBJ1-4; tentative D call: TRBD1 (6 bases). The germline V gene encodes CDR1 SGHNT and CDR2 YYREEE (reference sequence). Trimming left V 1 base short and J 8 bases short, with 18 bases between. The CDR3 has 16 residues. For the CDR3, the DNA is TGTGCCAGCAGCTTGACTGAAACAGGGCTAGGGGAAAAACTGTTTTTT. Residues: CASSLTETGLGEKLFF.

The genes are TRBV6-5 and TRBJ1-1, with D possibly TRBD1 on 5 matching bases. The CDR3 is made up of 12 amino acids. V was shortened by 2 bases and J by 9 bases, with 10 bases between the two germline ends. Germline CDR1 and CDR2: MNHEY and SVGAGI. CDR3 bases: TGTGCCAGCAGTTACGGGGGTCGGAAAGCTTTCTTT. Its protein product is CASSYGGRKAFF.

The genes are TRBV18 and TRBJ1-4; D is possibly TRBD1 (5 bases). The CDR3 spans 15 residues. CDR1 and CDR2 from the germline V gene are KGHSH and LQKENI. V was trimmed by 2 bases and J by 1 base, leaving 8 bases between them. The CDR3 nucleotides read TGTGCCAGCTCACCAAGCCAGGGAACTAATGAAAAACTGTTTTTT. Protein product: CASSPSQGTNEKLFF.

The CDR3 coding sequence is TGTGCCAGCAGCCCCGGGGAGGGGGGGGAACTGTTTTTT. Amino acid sequence: CASSPGEGGELFF. The chain recombines TRBV9 with TRBJ1-4; maybe TRBD1 (6 bases). The germline V gene encodes CDR1 SGDLS and CDR2 YYNGEE. The CDR3 has 13 residues. Trimming took 4 bases from V and 12 from J, leaving 16 bases between them.

The chain employs TRBV18 and TRBJ2-7; 11 bases map to TRBD2. The CDR3 totals 14 residues. From germline, CDR1 is KGHSH and CDR2 LQKENI. The ends lost 2 bases at V and 6 bases at J; junction bases unmatched: 3. Here the CDR3 reads CASSPIGLAGEQYF. The CDR3 coding sequence is TGTGCCAGCTCACCAATAGGACTAGCGGGCGAGCAGTACTTC.

V gene TRBV2 combines with J gene TRBJ2-1, with 10 bases that match TRBD2. Germline values: CDR1 SNHLY, CDR2 FYNNEI. V gave up 3 bases and J gave up 0 bases; unmatched junction bases: 5. The CDR3 sequence is 17 residues long. The CDR3 DNA sequence: TGTGCCAGCAGTGAGAAGCTAGCGGGGGCCTCCTACAATGAGCAGTTCTTC. Encoded protein: CASSEKLAGASYNEQFF. The full variable domain, in which reference TRBV2 and TRBJ2-1 provide the parts outside the CDR3, is EPEVTQTPSHQVTQMGQEVILRCVPISNHLYFYWYRQILGQKVEFLVSFYNNEISEKSEIFDDQFSVERPDGSNFTLKIRSTKLEDSAMYFCASSEKLAGASYNEQFFGPGTRLTVL.

By share of the sample, this clone is large. This specimen includes other DNA sequences encoding the same CDR3. The chain has TRBV7-9 and TRBJ1-5; D is unclear. V dropped 5 bases and J dropped 3 bases, with 8 bases sitting between them. Per the germline V gene, CDR1 is SEHNR and CDR2 is FQNEAQ (reference sequence). CDR3 size: 13 residues. CDR3 region: CASSLHSNQPQHF. The CDR3 coding sequence is TGTGCCAGCAGCCTCCACTCCAATCAGCCCCAGCATTTT.

This chain uses TRBV11-2 with TRBJ2-3; D is uncertain. Looked up from germline, CDR1 is SGHAT and CDR2 is FQNNGV. The CDR3 runs to 14 residues. The V end lost 1 base, the J end lost 0 bases, and 5 bases lay between the germline ends. The DNA for the CDR3 is TGTGCCAGCAGCTTAGTACTGAGCACAGATACGCAGTATTTT. Translating gives CASSLVLSTDTQYF.

This clone has only a few counts. The J gene is TRBJ2-7, the V gene TRBV4-1; D is undetermined. Germline CDR1 MGHRA, CDR2 YSYEKL. V was clipped by 3 bases and J by 7 bases, with 16 bases between them. The CDR3 has 14 residues. The CDR3 reads CASSQGKGIGEQYF. The CDR3 nucleotides read TGCGCCAGCAGCCAGGGGAAGGGAATAGGGGAGCAGTACTTC.

This clone was detected only a few times. The chain recombines TRBV6-2 or TRBV6-3 with TRBJ1-1; D is unclear. Germline V gene sequence: CDR1 MNHEY, CDR2 SVGEGT. Deletions cut 2 bases from V and 2 bases from J, with 12 bases between. CDR3 length: 15 amino acids. In DNA, the CDR3 is TGTGCCAGCAGTTACGATCTGAAAGCCAACACTGAAGCTTTCTTT. Amino acid sequence: CASSYDLKANTEAFF.